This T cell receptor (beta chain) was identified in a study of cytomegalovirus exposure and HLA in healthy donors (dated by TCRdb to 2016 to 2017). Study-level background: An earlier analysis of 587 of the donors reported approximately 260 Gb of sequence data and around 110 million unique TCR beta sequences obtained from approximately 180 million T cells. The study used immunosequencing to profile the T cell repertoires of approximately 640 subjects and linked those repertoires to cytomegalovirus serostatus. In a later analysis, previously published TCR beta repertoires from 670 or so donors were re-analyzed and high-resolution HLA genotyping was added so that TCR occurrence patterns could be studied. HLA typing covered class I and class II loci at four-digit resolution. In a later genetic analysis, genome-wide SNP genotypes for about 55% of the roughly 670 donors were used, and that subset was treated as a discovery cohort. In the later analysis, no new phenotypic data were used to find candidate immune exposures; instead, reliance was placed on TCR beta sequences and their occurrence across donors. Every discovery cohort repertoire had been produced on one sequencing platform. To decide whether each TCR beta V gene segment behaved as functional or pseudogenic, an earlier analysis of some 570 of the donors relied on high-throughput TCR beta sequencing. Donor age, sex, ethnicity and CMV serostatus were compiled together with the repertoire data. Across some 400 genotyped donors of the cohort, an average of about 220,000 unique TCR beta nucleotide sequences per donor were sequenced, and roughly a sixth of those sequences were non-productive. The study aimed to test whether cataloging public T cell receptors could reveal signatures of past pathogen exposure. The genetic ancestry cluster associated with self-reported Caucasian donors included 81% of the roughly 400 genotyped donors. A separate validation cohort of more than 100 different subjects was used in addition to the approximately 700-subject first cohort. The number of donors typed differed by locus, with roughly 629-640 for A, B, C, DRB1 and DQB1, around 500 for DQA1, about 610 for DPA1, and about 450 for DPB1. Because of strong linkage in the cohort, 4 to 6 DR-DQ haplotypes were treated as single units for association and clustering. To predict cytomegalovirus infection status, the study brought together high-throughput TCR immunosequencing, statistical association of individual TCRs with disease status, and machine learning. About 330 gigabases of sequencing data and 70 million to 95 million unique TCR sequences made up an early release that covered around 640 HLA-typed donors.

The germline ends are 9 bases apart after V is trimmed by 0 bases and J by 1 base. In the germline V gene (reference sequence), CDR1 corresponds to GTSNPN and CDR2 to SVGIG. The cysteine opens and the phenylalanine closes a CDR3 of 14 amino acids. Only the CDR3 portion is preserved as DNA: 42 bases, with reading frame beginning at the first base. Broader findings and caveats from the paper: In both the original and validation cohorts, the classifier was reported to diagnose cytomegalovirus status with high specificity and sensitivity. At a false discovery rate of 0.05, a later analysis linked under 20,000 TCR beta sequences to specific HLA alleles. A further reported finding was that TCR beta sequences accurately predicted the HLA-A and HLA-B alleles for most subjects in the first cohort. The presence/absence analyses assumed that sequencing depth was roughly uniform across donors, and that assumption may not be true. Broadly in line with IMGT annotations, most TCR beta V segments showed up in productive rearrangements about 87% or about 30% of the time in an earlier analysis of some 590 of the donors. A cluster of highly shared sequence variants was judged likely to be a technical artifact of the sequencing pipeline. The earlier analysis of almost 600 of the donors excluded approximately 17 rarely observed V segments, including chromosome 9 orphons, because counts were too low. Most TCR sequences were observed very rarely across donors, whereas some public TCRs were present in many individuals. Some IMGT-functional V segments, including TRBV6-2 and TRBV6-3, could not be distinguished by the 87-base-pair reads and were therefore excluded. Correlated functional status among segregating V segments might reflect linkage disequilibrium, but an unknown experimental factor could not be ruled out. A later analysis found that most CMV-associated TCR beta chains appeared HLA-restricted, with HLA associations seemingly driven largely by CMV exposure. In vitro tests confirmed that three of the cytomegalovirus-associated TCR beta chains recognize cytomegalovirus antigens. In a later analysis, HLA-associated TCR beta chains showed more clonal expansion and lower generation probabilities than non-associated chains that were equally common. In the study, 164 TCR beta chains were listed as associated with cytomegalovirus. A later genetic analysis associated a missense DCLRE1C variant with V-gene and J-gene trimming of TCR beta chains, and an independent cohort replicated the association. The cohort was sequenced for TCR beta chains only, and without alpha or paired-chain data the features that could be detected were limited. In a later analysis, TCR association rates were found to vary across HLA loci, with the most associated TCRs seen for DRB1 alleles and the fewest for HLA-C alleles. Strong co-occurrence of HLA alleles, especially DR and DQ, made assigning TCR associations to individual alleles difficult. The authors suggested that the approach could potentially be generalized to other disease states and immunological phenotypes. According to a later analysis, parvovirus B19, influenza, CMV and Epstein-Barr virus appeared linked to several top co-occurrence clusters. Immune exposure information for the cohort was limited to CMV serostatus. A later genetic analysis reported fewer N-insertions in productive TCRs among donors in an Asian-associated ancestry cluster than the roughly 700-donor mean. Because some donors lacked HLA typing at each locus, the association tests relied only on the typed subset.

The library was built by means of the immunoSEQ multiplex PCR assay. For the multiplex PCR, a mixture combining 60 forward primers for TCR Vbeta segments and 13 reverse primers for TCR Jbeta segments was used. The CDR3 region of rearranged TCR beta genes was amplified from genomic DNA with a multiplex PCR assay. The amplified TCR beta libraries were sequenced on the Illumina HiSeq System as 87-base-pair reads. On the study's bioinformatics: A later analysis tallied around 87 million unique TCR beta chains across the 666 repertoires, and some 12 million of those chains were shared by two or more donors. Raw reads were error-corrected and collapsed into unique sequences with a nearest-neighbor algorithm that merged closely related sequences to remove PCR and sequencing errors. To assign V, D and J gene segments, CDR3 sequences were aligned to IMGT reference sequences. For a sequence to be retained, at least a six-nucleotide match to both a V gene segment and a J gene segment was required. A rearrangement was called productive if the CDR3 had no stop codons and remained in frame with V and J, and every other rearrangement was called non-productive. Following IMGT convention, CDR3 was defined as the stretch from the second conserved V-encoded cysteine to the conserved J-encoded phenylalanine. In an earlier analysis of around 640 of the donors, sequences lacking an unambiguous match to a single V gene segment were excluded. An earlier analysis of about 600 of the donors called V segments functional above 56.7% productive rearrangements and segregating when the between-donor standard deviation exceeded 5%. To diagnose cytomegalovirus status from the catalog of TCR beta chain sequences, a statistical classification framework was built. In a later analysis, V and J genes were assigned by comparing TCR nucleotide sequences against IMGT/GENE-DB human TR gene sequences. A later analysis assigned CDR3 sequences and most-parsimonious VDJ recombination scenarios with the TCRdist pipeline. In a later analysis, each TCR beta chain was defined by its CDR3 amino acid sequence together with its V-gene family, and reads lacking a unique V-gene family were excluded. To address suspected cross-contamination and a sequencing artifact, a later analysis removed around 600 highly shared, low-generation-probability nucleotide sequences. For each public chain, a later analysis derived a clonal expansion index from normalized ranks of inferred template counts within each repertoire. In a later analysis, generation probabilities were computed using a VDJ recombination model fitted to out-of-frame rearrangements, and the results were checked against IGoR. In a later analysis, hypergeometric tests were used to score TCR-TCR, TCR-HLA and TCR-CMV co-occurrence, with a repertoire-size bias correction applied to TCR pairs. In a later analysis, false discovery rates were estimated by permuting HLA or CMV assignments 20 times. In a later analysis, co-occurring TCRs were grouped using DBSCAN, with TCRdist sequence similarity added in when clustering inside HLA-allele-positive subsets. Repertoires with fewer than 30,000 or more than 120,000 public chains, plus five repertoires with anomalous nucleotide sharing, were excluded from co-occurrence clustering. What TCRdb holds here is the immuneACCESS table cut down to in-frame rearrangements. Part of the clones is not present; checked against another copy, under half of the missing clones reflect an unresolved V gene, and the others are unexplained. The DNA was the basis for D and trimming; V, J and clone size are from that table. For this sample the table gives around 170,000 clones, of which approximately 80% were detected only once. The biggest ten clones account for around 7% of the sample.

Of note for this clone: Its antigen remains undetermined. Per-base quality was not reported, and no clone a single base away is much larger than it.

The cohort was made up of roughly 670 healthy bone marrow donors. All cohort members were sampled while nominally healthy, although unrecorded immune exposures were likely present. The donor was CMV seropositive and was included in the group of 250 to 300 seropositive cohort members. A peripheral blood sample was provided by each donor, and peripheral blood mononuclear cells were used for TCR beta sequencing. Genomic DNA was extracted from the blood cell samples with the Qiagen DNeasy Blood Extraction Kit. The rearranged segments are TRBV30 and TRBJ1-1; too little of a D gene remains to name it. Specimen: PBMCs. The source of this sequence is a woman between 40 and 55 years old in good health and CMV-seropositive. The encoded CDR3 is CAWSVGLPNTEAFF. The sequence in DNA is TGTGCCTGGAGTGTAGGACTGCCGAACACTGAAGCTTTCTTT.